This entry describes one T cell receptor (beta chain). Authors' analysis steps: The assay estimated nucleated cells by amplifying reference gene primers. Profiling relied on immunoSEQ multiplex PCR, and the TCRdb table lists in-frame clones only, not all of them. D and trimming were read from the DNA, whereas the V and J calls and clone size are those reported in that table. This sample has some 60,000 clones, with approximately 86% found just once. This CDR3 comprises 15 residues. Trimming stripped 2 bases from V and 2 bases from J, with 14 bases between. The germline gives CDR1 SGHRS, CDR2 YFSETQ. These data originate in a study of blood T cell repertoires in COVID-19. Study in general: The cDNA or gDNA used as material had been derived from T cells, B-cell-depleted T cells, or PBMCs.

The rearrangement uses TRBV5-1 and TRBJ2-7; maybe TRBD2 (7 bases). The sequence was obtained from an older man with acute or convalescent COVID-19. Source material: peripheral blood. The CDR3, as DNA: TGCGCCAGCAGCTTAAGGCGGGGGCCCCCCTACGAGCAGTACTTC. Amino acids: CASSLRRGPPYEQYF.